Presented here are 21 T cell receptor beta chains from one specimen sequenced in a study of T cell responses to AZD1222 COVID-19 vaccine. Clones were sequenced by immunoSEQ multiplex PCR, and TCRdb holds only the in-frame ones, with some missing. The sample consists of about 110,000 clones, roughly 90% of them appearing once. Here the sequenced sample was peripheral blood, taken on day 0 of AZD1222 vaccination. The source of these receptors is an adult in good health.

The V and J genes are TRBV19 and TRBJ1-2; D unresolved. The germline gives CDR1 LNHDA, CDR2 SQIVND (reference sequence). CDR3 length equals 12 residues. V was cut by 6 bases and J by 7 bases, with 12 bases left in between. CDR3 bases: TGTGCCAGTAGCAGAGACATACGTGGCTACACCTTC. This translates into CASSRDIRGYTF.

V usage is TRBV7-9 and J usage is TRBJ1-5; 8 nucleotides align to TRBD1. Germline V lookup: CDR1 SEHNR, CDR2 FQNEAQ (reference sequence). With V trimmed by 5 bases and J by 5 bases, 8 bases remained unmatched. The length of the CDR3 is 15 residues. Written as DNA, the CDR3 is TGTGCCAGCAGCCAGGGGGCAGCGGAACATCAGCCCCAGCATTTT. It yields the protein CASSQGAAEHQPQHF.

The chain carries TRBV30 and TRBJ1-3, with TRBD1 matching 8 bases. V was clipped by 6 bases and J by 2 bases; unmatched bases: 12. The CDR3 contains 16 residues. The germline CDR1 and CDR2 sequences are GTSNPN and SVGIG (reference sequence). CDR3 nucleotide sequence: TGTGCCTGTCGGGGACGAGACAGGGGTCCTGGAAACACCATATATTTT. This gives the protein CACRGRDRGPGNTIYF. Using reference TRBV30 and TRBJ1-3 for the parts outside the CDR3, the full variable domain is SQTIHQWPATLVQPVGSPLSLECTVEGTSNPNLYWYRQAAGRGLQLLFYSVGIGQISSEVPQNLSASRPQDRQFILSSKKLLLSDSGFYLCACRGRDRGPGNTIYFGEGSWLTVV.

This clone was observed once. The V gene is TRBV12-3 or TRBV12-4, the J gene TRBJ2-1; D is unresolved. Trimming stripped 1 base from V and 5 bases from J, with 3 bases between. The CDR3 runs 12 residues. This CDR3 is CASSLVNNEQFF. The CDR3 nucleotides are TGTGCCAGCAGTTTAGTTAACAATGAGCAGTTCTTC.

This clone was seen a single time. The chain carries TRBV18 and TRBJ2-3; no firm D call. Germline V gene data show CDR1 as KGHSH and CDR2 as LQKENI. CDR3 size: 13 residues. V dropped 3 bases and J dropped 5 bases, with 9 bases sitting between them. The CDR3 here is CASSPYVKDTQYF. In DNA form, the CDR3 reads TGTGCCAGCTCACCTTACGTAAAAGATACGCAGTATTTT.

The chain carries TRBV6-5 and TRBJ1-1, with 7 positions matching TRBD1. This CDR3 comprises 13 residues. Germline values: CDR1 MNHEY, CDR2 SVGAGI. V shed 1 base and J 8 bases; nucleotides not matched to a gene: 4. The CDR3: CASSYFGQAEAFF. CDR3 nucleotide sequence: TGTGCCAGCAGTTACTTCGGACAGGCAGAAGCTTTCTTT.

CDR3 loop: CASSPVGRAGAEANYGYTF. The CDR3 nucleotides are TGTGCCAGCTCACCTGTGGGACGAGCAGGGGCCGAAGCTAACTATGGCTACACCTTC. V gene TRBV18 combines with J gene TRBJ1-2; possibly TRBD1 for D (6 bases). Germline-derived CDR1 and CDR2 are KGHSH and LQKENI. V lost 3 bases and J 0 bases, leaving 23 bases between the germline ends. The CDR3 covers 19 residues.

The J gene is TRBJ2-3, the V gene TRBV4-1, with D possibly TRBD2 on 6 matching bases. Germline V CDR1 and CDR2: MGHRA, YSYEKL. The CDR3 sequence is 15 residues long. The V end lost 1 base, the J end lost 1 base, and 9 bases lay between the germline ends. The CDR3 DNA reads TGCGCCAGCAGCCAAGGCCCTAGCGGCACAGATACGCAGTATTTT. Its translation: CASSQGPSGTDTQYF.

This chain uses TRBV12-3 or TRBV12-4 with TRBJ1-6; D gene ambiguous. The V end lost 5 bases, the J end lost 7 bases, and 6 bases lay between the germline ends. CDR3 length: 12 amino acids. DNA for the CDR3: TGTGCCAGCAGTCAGAGCAATTCACCCCTCCACTTT. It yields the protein CASSQSNSPLHF.

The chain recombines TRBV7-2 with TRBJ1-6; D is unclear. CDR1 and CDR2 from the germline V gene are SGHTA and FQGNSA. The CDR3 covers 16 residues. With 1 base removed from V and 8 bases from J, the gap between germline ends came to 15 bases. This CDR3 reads CASSLERVAGDSPLHF. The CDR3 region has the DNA TGTGCCAGCAGCTTAGAAAGGGTGGCCGGGGATTCACCCCTCCACTTT. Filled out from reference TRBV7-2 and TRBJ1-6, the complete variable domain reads GAGVSQSPSNKVTEKGKDVELRCDPISGHTALYWYRQSLGQGLEFLIYFQGNSAPDKSGLPSDRFSAERTGGSVSTLTIQRTQQEDSAVYLCASSLERVAGDSPLHFGNGTRLTVT.

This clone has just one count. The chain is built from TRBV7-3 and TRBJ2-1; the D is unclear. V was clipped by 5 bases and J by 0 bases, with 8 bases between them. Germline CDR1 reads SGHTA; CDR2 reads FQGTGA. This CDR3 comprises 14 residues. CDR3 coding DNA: TGTGCCAGCAGCCTTACGAGCTCCTACAATGAGCAGTTCTTC. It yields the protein CASSLTSSYNEQFF.

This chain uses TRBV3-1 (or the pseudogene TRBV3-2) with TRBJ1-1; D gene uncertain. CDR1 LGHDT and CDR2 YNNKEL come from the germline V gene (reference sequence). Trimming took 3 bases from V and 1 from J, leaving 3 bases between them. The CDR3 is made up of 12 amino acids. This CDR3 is CASSQQNTEAFF. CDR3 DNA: TGTGCCAGCAGCCAGCAGAACACTGAAGCTTTCTTT.

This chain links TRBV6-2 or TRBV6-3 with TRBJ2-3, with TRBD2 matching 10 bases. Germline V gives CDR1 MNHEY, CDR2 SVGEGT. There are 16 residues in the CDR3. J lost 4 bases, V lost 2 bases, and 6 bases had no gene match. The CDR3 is CASSYGSSGSADTQYF. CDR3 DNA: TGTGCCAGCAGTTACGGCTCTAGCGGGAGTGCAGATACGCAGTATTTT.

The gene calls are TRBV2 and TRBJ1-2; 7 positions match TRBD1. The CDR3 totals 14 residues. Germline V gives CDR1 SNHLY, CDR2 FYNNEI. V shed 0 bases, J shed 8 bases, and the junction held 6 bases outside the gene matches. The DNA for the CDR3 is TGTGCCAGCAGTGAAGCAAGGACAGGATACGGCTACACCTTC. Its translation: CASSEARTGYGYTF.

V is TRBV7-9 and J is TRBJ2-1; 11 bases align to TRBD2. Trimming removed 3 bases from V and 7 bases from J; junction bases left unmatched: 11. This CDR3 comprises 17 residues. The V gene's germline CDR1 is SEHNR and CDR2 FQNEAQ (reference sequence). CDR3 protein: CASSFLAGTSGVNEQFF. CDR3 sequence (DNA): TGTGCCAGCAGCTTCCTCGCCGGGACTAGCGGCGTAAATGAGCAGTTCTTC.

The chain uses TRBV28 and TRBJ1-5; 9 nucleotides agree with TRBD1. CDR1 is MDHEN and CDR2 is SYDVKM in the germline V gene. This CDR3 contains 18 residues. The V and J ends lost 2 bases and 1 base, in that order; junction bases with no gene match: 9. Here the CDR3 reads CASSLLDRGDLSNQPQHF. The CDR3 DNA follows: TGTGCCAGCAGTTTACTGGACAGGGGAGATTTAAGCAATCAGCCCCAGCATTTT.

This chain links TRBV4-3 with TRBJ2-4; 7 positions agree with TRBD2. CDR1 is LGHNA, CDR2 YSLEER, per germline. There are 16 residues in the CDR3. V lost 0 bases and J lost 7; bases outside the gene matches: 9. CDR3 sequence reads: CASSQDIGSGANIQYF. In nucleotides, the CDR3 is TGCGCCAGCAGCCAAGATATCGGAAGCGGGGCCAACATTCAGTACTTC.

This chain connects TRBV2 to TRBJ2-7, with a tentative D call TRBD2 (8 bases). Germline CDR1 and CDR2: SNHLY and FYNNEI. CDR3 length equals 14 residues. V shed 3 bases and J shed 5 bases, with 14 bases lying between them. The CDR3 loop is CASSDGRGPNEQYF. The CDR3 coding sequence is TGTGCCAGCAGTGACGGGAGGGGGCCAAACGAGCAGTACTTC.

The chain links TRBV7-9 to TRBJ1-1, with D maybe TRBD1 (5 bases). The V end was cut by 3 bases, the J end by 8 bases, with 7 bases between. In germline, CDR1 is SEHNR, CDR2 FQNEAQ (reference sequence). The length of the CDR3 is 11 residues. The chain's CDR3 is CASSFQGEAFF. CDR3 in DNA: TGTGCCAGCAGCTTTCAGGGCGAAGCTTTCTTT.

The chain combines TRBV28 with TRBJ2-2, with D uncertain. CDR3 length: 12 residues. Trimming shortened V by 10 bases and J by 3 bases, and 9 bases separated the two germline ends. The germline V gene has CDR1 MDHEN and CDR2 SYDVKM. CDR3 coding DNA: TGTGCCACCCATCCAGACACCGGGGAGCTGTTTTTT. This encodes CATHPDTGELFF. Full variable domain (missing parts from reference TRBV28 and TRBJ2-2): DVKVTQSSRYLVKRTGEKVFLECVQDMDHENMFWYRQDPGLGLRLIYFSYDVKMKEKGDIPEGYSVSREKKERFSLILESASTNQTSMYLCATHPDTGELFFGEGSRLTVL.

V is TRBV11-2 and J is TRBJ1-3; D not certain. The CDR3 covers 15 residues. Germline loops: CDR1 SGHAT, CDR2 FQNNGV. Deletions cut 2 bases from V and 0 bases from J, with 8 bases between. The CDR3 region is CASSLQPLSGNTIYF. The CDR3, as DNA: TGTGCCAGCAGCTTACAGCCGCTCTCTGGAAACACCATATATTTT.